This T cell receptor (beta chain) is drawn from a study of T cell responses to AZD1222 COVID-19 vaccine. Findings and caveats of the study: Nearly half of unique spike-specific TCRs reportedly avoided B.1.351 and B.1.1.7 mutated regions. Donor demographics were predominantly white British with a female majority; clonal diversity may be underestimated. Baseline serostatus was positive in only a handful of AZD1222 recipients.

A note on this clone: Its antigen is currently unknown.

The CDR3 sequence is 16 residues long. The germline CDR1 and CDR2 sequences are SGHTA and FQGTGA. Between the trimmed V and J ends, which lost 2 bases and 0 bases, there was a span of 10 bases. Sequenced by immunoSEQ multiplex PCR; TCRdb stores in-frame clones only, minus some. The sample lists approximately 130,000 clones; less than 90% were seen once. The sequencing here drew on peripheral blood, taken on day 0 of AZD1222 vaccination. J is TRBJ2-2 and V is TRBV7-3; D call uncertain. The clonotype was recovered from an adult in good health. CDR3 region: CASSLHPAANTGELFF. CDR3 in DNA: TGTGCCAGCAGCTTACACCCCGCAGCGAACACCGGGGAGCTGTTTTTT.